Presented here are 3 T cell receptor beta chains from one specimen sequenced in a study of OX40 agonist ivuxolimab in advanced cancers. Libraries were prepared by immunoSEQ multiplex PCR; TCRdb keeps only in-frame clonotypes and omits some of them. The sample records more than 70,000 clones, nearly 90% being singletons. The sample was CD4+ or CD8+ T cells sorted from blood, taken in a trial of the OX40 agonist ivuxolimab. These receptors were taken from an adult with an advanced solid tumor such as melanoma, head and neck, liver or kidney cancer.

This sequence joins TRBV28 and TRBJ2-5; 7 positions agree with TRBD2. The CDR3 contains 16 residues. The V gene end was trimmed by 5 bases and the J gene end by 5 bases; junction bases not matched to a gene: 14. The germline V gene encodes CDR1 MDHEN and CDR2 SYDVKM. The DNA of the CDR3 is TGTGCCAGCAGTCCGAGGGTAACCCCGGGGGGTGAGACCCAGTACTTC. As protein: CASSPRVTPGGETQYF.

V is TRBV2 and J is TRBJ2-3, with D tentatively TRBD1 or TRBD2 (5 bases each). The CDR3 contains 15 residues. The V gene's germline CDR1 is SNHLY and CDR2 FYNNEI. Trimming removed 6 bases from V and 2 bases from J, with 15 bases in between. For the CDR3, the DNA is TGTGCCAGCAGCTTAACCGGGACCAACACAGATACGCAGTATTTT. This sequence encodes CASSLTGTNTDTQYF. The variable domain in full, completed from reference TRBV2 and TRBJ2-3, reads EPEVTQTPSHQVTQMGQEVILRCVPISNHLYFYWYRQILGQKVEFLVSFYNNEISEKSEIFDDQFSVERPDGSNFTLKIRSTKLEDSAMYFCASSLTGTNTDTQYFGPGTRLTVL.

This chain connects TRBV6-5 to TRBJ1-5; TRBD1 is a possible D gene (6 bases). The V end was cut by 6 bases, the J end by 5 bases, with 14 bases between. Germline assignment: CDR1 MNHEY and CDR2 SVGAGI. This CDR3 has 14 amino acids. CDR3 in amino acids: CASSRAGAHQPQHF. The CDR3, as DNA: TGTGCCAGCAGCCGGGCGGGGGCCCATCAGCCCCAGCATTTT.